This TCR beta chain was sequenced during a study of blood T cell repertoires in COVID-19. During active infection, Seattle patients enrolled and were then monitored through disease. In germline, CDR1 is MGHRA, CDR2 YSYEKL. The V end lost 6 bases, the J end lost 3 bases, and 15 bases lay between the germline ends. This CDR3 spans 15 amino acids. Assay: immunoSEQ multiplex PCR; the TCRdb copy retains only in-frame clones and omits some. Of under 400,000 clones listed, 70% to 90% are singletons. The chain is built from TRBV4-1 and TRBJ1-5; D is uncertain. The sequence came from a woman in her 30s with COVID-19, enrolled during active disease. Specimen: peripheral blood. The CDR3 DNA follows: TGCGCCAGCAGTGAACTAGCCCTCGCCAATCAGCCCCAGCATTTT. Translated, it gives CASSELALANQPQHF.